This passage covers 27 T cell receptor beta chains from one sample sequenced in a study of blood T cell repertoires in COVID-19. TCRdb's table, derived via immunoSEQ multiplex PCR, lists solely in-frame clones and lacks some. Of approximately 100,000 clones listed, approximately 81% are singletons. The sequenced sample was peripheral blood. The source is a man older than 75 with acute or convalescent COVID-19.

The J gene is TRBJ1-5, the V gene TRBV19; no clear D. V lost 5 bases and J 7 bases, leaving 15 bases between the germline ends. The CDR3 consists of 14 residues. Per germline, CDR1 LNHDA and CDR2 SQIVND (reference sequence). This chain's CDR3 is CASSVDRGGQPQHF. DNA of the CDR3: TGTGCCAGTAGTGTGGACCGAGGCGGGCAGCCCCAGCATTTT. The full variable domain, completed using reference TRBV19 and TRBJ1-5, is DGGITQSPKYLFRKEGQNVTLSCEQNLNHDAMYWYRQDPGQGLRLIYYSQIVNDFQKGDIAEGYSVSREKKESFPLTVTSAQKNPTAFYLCASSVDRGGQPQHFGDGTRLSIL.

This chain links TRBV18 with TRBJ2-1; D is uncertain. V gave up 5 bases and J gave up 6 bases, with 5 bases separating them. The CDR3 is 11 residues long. Looked up from germline, CDR1 is KGHSH and CDR2 is LQKENI. CDR3 DNA sequence: TGTGCCAGCTCAGTCGGCAATGAGCAGTTCTTC. It codes for CASSVGNEQFF. The full variable domain, rest sourced from reference TRBV18 and TRBJ2-1, is NAGVMQNPRHLVRRRGQEARLRCSPMKGHSHVYWYRQLPEEGLKFMVYLQKENIIDESGMPKERFSAEFPKEGPSILRIQQVVRGDSAAYFCASSVGNEQFFGPGTRLTVL.

This clone was seen only a few times. V gene TRBV7-2 combines with J gene TRBJ1-4, with D unclear. Germline CDR1 SGHTA, CDR2 FQGNSA. Trimming removed 0 bases from V and 5 bases from J, with 10 bases in between. The length of the CDR3 is 15 residues. For the CDR3, the DNA is TGTGCCAGCAGCTTAGCTAAAGGCAGGAATGAAAAACTGTTTTTT. It translates to CASSLAKGRNEKLFF.

The chain carries TRBV20-1 and TRBJ2-7, with TRBD1 as a possible D gene (5 bases). Germline CDR1 and CDR2: DFQATT and SNEGSKA (reference sequence). Trimming pared 3 bases from V and 0 bases from J, leaving 15 bases between. The CDR3 contains 15 residues. CDR3 bases: TGCAGTGCTAGTGGTGGGGCGCTGGGCTCCTACGAGCAGTACTTC. Protein sequence: CSASGGALGSYEQYF.

The rearrangement joins TRBV11-3 to TRBJ2-1, with TRBD1 identical over 7 bases. Germline V lookup: CDR1 SGHNT, CDR2 YENEEA. This CDR3 has 14 residues. The ends lost 5 bases at V and 6 bases at J; junction bases unmatched: 7. The CDR3 sequence is CASSAPGQRNEQFF. The CDR3 bases are TGTGCCAGCAGCGCCCCGGGACAGCGCAATGAGCAGTTCTTC.

This clone was counted a few times. The chain joins TRBV6-2 or TRBV6-3 to TRBJ2-4; 8 bases match TRBD1. Germline loops: CDR1 MNHEY, CDR2 SVGEGT. The CDR3 loop spans 15 amino acids. The V and J ends lost 6 bases and 0 bases, in that order; junction bases with no gene match: 4. The CDR3 coding sequence is TGTGCCAGCAGCCCGGACAGGGTAGCCAAAAACATTCAGTACTTC. Protein: CASSPDRVAKNIQYF.

V and J are TRBV5-8 and TRBJ2-7, with 7 bases identical to TRBD1. Germline-derived CDR1 and CDR2 are SGHTS and YDEGEE. Trimming removed 5 bases from V and 5 bases from J; junction bases left unmatched: 16. The CDR3 contains 16 residues. The CDR3 here is CASSHRTGHKGHEQYF. The CDR3 DNA follows: TGTGCCAGCAGTCATAGGACAGGACATAAAGGGCACGAGCAGTACTTC.

The chain employs TRBV10-1 and TRBJ2-6; no firm D call. CDR3 length equals 15 residues. CDR1 is WNHNN, CDR2 SYGVQD, per germline (reference sequence). Trimming removed 6 bases at V and 2 bases at J, with 11 bases between. Written as DNA, the CDR3 is TGCGCCAGCAGCGTAGATCCGACTGGGGCCAACGTCCTGACTTTC. This translates into CASSVDPTGANVLTF.

The chain couples TRBV6-6 to TRBJ1-1; 9 bases fit TRBD1. This CDR3 region has 15 residues. V lost 11 bases, J lost 3 bases, and 13 bases stayed unmatched. CDR1 is MNHNY, CDR2 SVGAGI, per germline (reference sequence). The CDR3 is CALREDRGRDTEAFF. CDR3 nucleotides: TGTGCCTTACGGGAGGACAGGGGACGGGACACTGAAGCTTTCTTT.

The chain carries TRBV27 and TRBJ1-5, with D perhaps TRBD1 (5 bases). V was clipped by 5 bases and J by 4 bases, with 15 bases between them. CDR3 length: 15 residues. Germline assignment: CDR1 MNHEY and CDR2 SMNVEV (reference sequence). This CDR3 reads CASSTGVQPNQPQHF. The CDR3 DNA is TGTGCCAGCAGTACGGGGGTTCAGCCGAATCAGCCCCAGCATTTT.

This clone appeared once. The CDR3 here is CASSYKAANSPLHF. In nucleotides, the CDR3 is TGTGCCAGCAGTTATAAAGCTGCCAATTCACCCCTCCACTTT. The chain links TRBV6-5 to TRBJ1-6; D is undetermined. Trimming removed 3 bases at V and 7 bases at J, with 10 bases between. The CDR3 runs to 14 residues. Germline V gene sequence: CDR1 MNHEY, CDR2 SVGAGI.

The V gene is TRBV3-1 (or the pseudogene TRBV3-2), the J gene TRBJ2-1, with 8 bases aligning to TRBD2. The junction had 2 bases not matched to a gene; V was cut back by 1 base and J by 9 bases. CDR1 is LGHDT, CDR2 YNNKEL, per germline (reference sequence). This CDR3 spans 13 amino acids. CDR3 nucleotide sequence: TGTGCCAGCAGCCAAGTCCTAGCGGGTGAGCAGTTCTTC. Protein: CASSQVLAGEQFF.

The J gene is TRBJ2-1, the V gene TRBV11-3; 14 bases are a match to TRBD2. This CDR3 comprises 18 residues. J was trimmed by 5 bases and V by 1 base; bases with no gene match: 7. Germline assignment: CDR1 SGHNT and CDR2 YENEEA. DNA for the CDR3: TGTGCCAGCAGCTTAGTAAGGGGACTAGCGGGAGAGCACAATGAGCAGTTCTTC. Its translation is CASSLVRGLAGEHNEQFF.

The rearrangement uses TRBV7-8 and TRBJ2-5, with a weak D call TRBD2 (7 bases). From germline, CDR1 is SGHVS and CDR2 FQNEAQ. The CDR3 has 16 amino acids. Between the trimmed V and J ends, which lost 0 bases and 4 bases, there was a span of 15 bases. The DNA for the CDR3 is TGTGCCAGCAGCTTAGCGAGGGGGGGACTTGGAGAGACCCAGTACTTC. Its protein product is CASSLARGGLGETQYF.

The chain uses TRBV27 and TRBJ2-7, with 7 positions matching TRBD2. V shed 3 bases, J shed 3 bases, and the junction held 5 bases outside the gene matches. CDR1 is MNHEY, CDR2 SMNVEV, per germline (reference sequence). This CDR3 has 14 residues. The CDR3, as DNA: TGTGCCAGCAGTTTTTCGAGGGAGGGCTACGAGCAGTACTTC. Residues: CASSFSREGYEQYF.

In DNA, the CDR3 is TGTGCCAGCAGCTCCGCCCGGGAGCAGTACTTC. Translated, it gives CASSSAREQYF. The J gene is TRBJ2-7, the V gene TRBV7-9; no clear D. This CDR3 region has 11 residues. CDR1 SEHNR and CDR2 FQNEAQ come from the germline V gene (reference sequence). V lost 4 bases to trimming and J lost 7 bases, with 8 bases between them.

The V and J genes are TRBV11-2 and TRBJ2-1; 13 bases map to TRBD2. The V gene's germline CDR1 is SGHAT and CDR2 FQNNGV. J lost 3 bases, V lost 2 bases, and 4 bases had no gene match. The CDR3 contains 17 residues. In nucleotides, the CDR3 is TGTGCCAGCAGCTTAAGGACTAGCGGGGGTGACTACAATGAGCAGTTCTTC. It codes for CASSLRTSGGDYNEQFF.

V usage is TRBV2 and J usage is TRBJ2-1; 9 nucleotides line up with TRBD1. Germline CDR1 SNHLY, CDR2 FYNNEI. The V gene end was trimmed by 0 bases and the J gene end by 7 bases; junction bases not matched to a gene: 10. The CDR3 sequence is 17 residues long. CDR3 in DNA: TGTGCCAGCAGTGAAGCCCACAGGGGGCTTCTTGATAATGAGCAGTTCTTC. Protein sequence: CASSEAHRGLLDNEQFF.

The chain recombines TRBV5-1 with TRBJ1-2; TRBD1 matches at 8 bases. CDR1 SGHRS and CDR2 YFSETQ come from the germline V gene. The CDR3 length is 13 residues. V gave up 4 bases and J gave up 8 bases; unmatched junction bases: 7. The CDR3 is CASSLGQGRGYTF. CDR3 DNA: TGCGCCAGCAGCCTCGGACAGGGTAGAGGCTACACCTTC.

This clone is a singleton in its sample. The J gene is TRBJ2-5, the V gene TRBV19; a weak D match, TRBD2 (5 bases). CDR3 length: 14 amino acids. The germline V gene encodes CDR1 LNHDA and CDR2 SQIVND (reference sequence). Trimming took off 1 base at V and 2 bases at J, with 8 bases between the two ends. Here the CDR3 reads CASSIASGQETQYF. Here the CDR3 DNA reads TGTGCCAGTAGTATAGCATCGGGACAAGAGACCCAGTACTTC.

The chain carries TRBV30 and TRBJ2-5; TRBD2 aligns across 9 bases. V gave up 1 base and J gave up 0 bases; unmatched junction bases: 6. This CDR3 comprises 16 residues. Germline V lookup: CDR1 GTSNPN, CDR2 SVGIG (reference sequence). CDR3 coding DNA: TGTGCCTGGAGTGCCCGACTAGCGGACCACCAAGAGACCCAGTACTTC. Its translation is CAWSARLADHQETQYF.

The genes are TRBV28 and TRBJ2-7, with TRBD2 matching 11 bases. The CDR3 is made up of 16 amino acids. Germline values: CDR1 MDHEN, CDR2 SYDVKM. The V and J ends lost 2 bases and 0 bases, in that order; junction bases with no gene match: 3. CDR3 coding DNA: TGTGCCAGCAGTTTAACTAGCGGGGGTAGCTCCTACGAGCAGTACTTC. Translated: CASSLTSGGSSYEQYF.

The CDR3 protein is CASSYGQGNQPQHF. The CDR3 DNA follows: TGTGCCAGCTCATACGGACAGGGCAATCAGCCCCAGCATTTT. The chain uses TRBV18 and TRBJ1-5, with TRBD1 matching over 7 bases. The CDR3 length is 14 residues. Germline assignment: CDR1 KGHSH and CDR2 LQKENI. V lost 5 bases and J lost 2; bases outside the gene matches: 3. Based on the CDR3 plus reference TRBV18 and TRBJ1-5, the full variable domain is NAGVMQNPRHLVRRRGQEARLRCSPMKGHSHVYWYRQLPEEGLKFMVYLQKENIIDESGMPKERFSAEFPKEGPSILRIQQVVRGDSAAYFCASSYGQGNQPQHFGDGTRLSIL.

This chain uses TRBV18 with TRBJ1-5; D is unclear. V was trimmed by 3 bases and J by 5 bases, leaving 11 bases between them. The germline CDR1 and CDR2 sequences are KGHSH and LQKENI. This CDR3 is 14 amino acids long. The CDR3 is CASSPGRGDQPQHF. The CDR3 bases are TGTGCCAGCTCACCGGGGAGAGGCGATCAGCCCCAGCATTTT. The entire variable domain, with the rest obtained from reference TRBV18 and TRBJ1-5, is as follows: NAGVMQNPRHLVRRRGQEARLRCSPMKGHSHVYWYRQLPEEGLKFMVYLQKENIIDESGMPKERFSAEFPKEGPSILRIQQVVRGDSAAYFCASSPGRGDQPQHFGDGTRLSIL.

The chain uses TRBV6-1 and TRBJ2-7; 13 nucleotides line up with TRBD2. Germline V gives CDR1 MNHNS, CDR2 SASEGT. The CDR3 spans 16 residues. The ends lost 4 bases at V and 3 bases at J; junction bases unmatched: 6. This CDR3 is CASSAGLAGPGYEQYF. The DNA of the CDR3 is TGTGCCAGCAGTGCGGGACTAGCGGGACCTGGCTACGAGCAGTACTTC.

The V gene is TRBV10-3, the J gene TRBJ1-3; unclear D gene. Germline CDR1 is ENHRY and CDR2 is SYGVKD. The CDR3 is 13 residues long. V was cut by 7 bases and J by 0 bases, with 7 bases left in between. CDR3: CAITEGSGNTIYF. For the CDR3, the DNA is TGTGCCATCACGGAGGGCTCTGGAAACACCATATATTTT.

This clone has more than one count but fewer than ten. J is TRBJ2-6 and V is TRBV4-3; 12 nucleotides align to TRBD1. Germline V gene sequence: CDR1 LGHNA, CDR2 YSLEER. The CDR3 consists of 19 residues. The junction had 7 bases not matched to a gene; V was cut back by 1 base and J by 3 bases. The CDR3 DNA sequence: TGCGCCAGCAGCCAAGCAGCGGGACAGGGGGCTGGTGGGGCCAACGTCCTGACTTTC. Amino acid sequence: CASSQAAGQGAGGANVLTF.